A single sample is the source of the 12 T cell receptor beta chains below, sequenced in a study of Graves' ophthalmopathy and Graves' hyperthyroidism. Scientists amplified the TCR beta CDR3 regions from RNA transcripts. Second-round multiplex PCR came after a first-round RT-PCR that employed HTBI primers. Via MiXCR, TCRdb re-called the multiplex PCR reads, giving one row per CDR3 protein. The table includes roughly 170,000 distinct CDR3 sequences, roughly 36% detected once. The source material was peripheral blood. These receptors were obtained from a man under 40 with Graves' ophthalmopathy.

At least ten counts were recorded for this clonotype. The rearrangement links TRBV4-1 to TRBJ1-1, with D possibly TRBD1 on 6 matching bases. There are 17 residues in the CDR3. Germline lookup yields CDR1 MGHRA and CDR2 YSYEKL. Trimming took 1 base from V and 0 from J, leaving 15 bases between them. CDR3: CASSQAVSRGLNTEAFF. Here the CDR3 DNA reads TGCGCCAGCAGCCAAGCGGTTTCCAGGGGCTTGAACACTGAAGCTTTCTTT.

This clonotype turned up a few times. The chain carries TRBV24-1 and TRBJ2-5, with unresolved D. The germline V and J ends were trimmed by 8 bases and 1 base, with 10 bases remaining between them. The CDR3 has 13 amino acids. Germline V CDR1 and CDR2: KGHDR, SFDVKD. Written as DNA, the CDR3 is TGTGCCACCAAGATCGTGGGCCAAGAGACCCAGTACTTC. This encodes CATKIVGQETQYF.

Many counts were recorded for this clonotype. Here the CDR3 DNA reads TGTGCCAGCAGCACGGACAGGGTTAGGTACTTC. It is translated as CASSTDRVRYF. This chain links TRBV7-2 with TRBJ2-7; 8 bases align to TRBD1. With 5 bases clipped from V and 12 bases from J, the junction kept 6 bases outside the gene matches. Germline CDR1 SGHTA, CDR2 FQGNSA. The CDR3 sequence is 11 residues long.

With respect to this clonotype: The junction departs from the called germline gene at one end, perhaps through a read error. The chain couples TRBV11-2 to TRBJ2-5; 7 bases line up with TRBD1. This CDR3 is 17 amino acids long. Per the germline V gene, CDR1 is SGHAT and CDR2 is FQNNGV. The CDR3 DNA is TGTGCCACCAGCAGAGATATAACAGGGGCCCACCAAGAGACCCAGTACTTC. Encoded protein: CATSRDITGAHQETQYF.

This clonotype was recorded many times. This rearrangement joins TRBV6-2 or TRBV6-3 to TRBJ1-2, with unresolved D. V lost 3 bases, J lost 8 bases, and 16 bases lay in between. In germline, CDR1 is MNHEY, CDR2 SVGEGT. The CDR3 extends over 14 amino acids. The CDR3 here is CASSYALHASGYTF. DNA of the CDR3: TGTGCCAGCAGTTATGCCCTCCACGCAAGCGGCTACACCTTC.

This clonotype came up many times. This sequence joins TRBV6-2 or TRBV6-3 and TRBJ2-5, with 12 bases lining up with TRBD2. The junction had 25 bases not matched to a gene; V was cut back by 8 bases and J by 9 bases. CDR3 length: 19 residues. Germline V CDR1 and CDR2: MNHEY, SVGEGT. DNA for the CDR3: TGTGCCAGCGACCAAAGAGGACGAACGACTAGCGGGAGTTCCCGGGCCCAGTACTTC. Protein sequence: CASDQRGRTTSGSSRAQYF.

This chain uses TRBV7-8 with TRBJ2-7, with D perhaps TRBD2 (6 bases). V lost 7 bases, J lost 3 bases, and 10 bases lay in between. CDR1 is SGHVS, CDR2 FQNEAQ, per germline. The CDR3 has 12 amino acids. As DNA, the CDR3 is TGTGCCAGCACCCCGGGAGTCTACGAGCAGTACTTC. Translation: CASTPGVYEQYF.

The chain carries TRBV12-5 and TRBJ1-1; D gene unclear. CDR3 length equals 12 residues. V lost 3 bases, J lost 1 base, and 3 bases lay in between. In germline, CDR1 is LGHNT, CDR2 FRNRAP. The CDR3 region has the DNA TGTGCTAGTGGTTTAGCGAACACTGAAGCTTTCTTT. Translation: CASGLANTEAFF.

This clonotype was counted only a few times. The chain employs TRBV4-3 and TRBJ1-6; D unclear. V lost 1 base, J lost 5 bases, and 6 bases lay in between. CDR1 LGHNA and CDR2 YSLEER come from the germline V gene. The CDR3 totals 14 residues. The CDR3 protein is CASSQASNNSPLHF. CDR3 coding DNA: TGCGCCAGCAGCCAAGCTAGCAATAATTCACCCCTCCACTTT.

This clonotype was seen many times. V and J are TRBV6-2 or TRBV6-3 and TRBJ1-5, with a weak D call TRBD1 (5 bases). Germline CDR1 MNHEY, CDR2 SVGEGT. The ends were cut back, 8 bases at V and 0 bases at J, with 8 bases in the middle. The CDR3 runs to 13 residues. The CDR3 loop is CASCQGSNQPQHF. The CDR3 DNA reads as TGTGCCAGCTGCCAGGGTAGCAATCAGCCCCAGCATTTT.

This clonotype was observed many times. The chain joins TRBV20-1 to TRBJ1-5, with D possibly TRBD1 on 5 matching bases. The CDR3 contains 15 residues. Trimming took 0 bases from V and 0 from J, leaving 9 bases between them. CDR1 DFQATT and CDR2 SNEGSKA come from the germline V gene (reference sequence). CDR3 amino acids: CSAREGVNSNQPQHF. In DNA, the CDR3 is TGCAGTGCTAGAGAAGGGGTCAATAGCAATCAGCCCCAGCATTTT.

This clonotype appeared many times. The chain has TRBV28 and TRBJ2-7, with TRBD1 identical over 8 bases. This CDR3 region has 15 residues. The V segment lost 4 bases and the J segment 2 bases; nucleotides outside the gene matches: 7. Germline V CDR1 and CDR2: MDHEN, SYDVKM. The CDR3 DNA reads TGTGCCAGCAGTTCGCCGGGGACAGGTACCTACGAGCAGTACTTC. Translated: CASSSPGTGTYEQYF. The variable domain in full, with the rest retrieved from reference TRBV28 and TRBJ2-7, is DVKVTQSSRYLVKRTGEKVFLECVQDMDHENMFWYRQDPGLGLRLIYFSYDVKMKEKGDIPEGYSVSREKKERFSLILESASTNQTSMYLCASSSPGTGTYEQYFGPGTRLTVT.